These 28 T cell receptor beta chains were sequenced from one sample in a study of shared clonotypes between healthy human individuals. Produced via immunoSEQ multiplex PCR; TCRdb's table is partial and in-frame only. The repertoire consists of about 490,000 clones, with over 70% occurring once and the leading ten covering about an eighth. Input material: PBMCs. These receptors all stem from a woman aged 40 to 50 in good health. Some clones in this sample may be carry-over from other donors' samples.

Remarks on this clone: A far bigger clonotype differs at one base, so this is likely a read error. The CDR3 loop reads CASSLAETGNLYEQYF. The CDR3 DNA reads as TGCGCCAGCAGCTTGGCCGAGACAGGAAACCTCTACGAGCAGTACTTC. The chain is built from TRBV5-1 and TRBJ2-5; tentative D call: TRBD1 (6 bases). The end of the DNA aligns better with TRBJ2-7, so the J call may be wrong. The CDR3 contains 16 residues. In germline, CDR1 is SGHRS, CDR2 YFSETQ.

The chain is built from TRBV30 and TRBJ1-4; 9 bases fit TRBD1. This CDR3 spans 15 amino acids. Germline CDR1 reads GTSNPN; CDR2 reads SVGIG (reference sequence). V was pared by 5 bases and J by 5 bases, with 9 bases of the junction left unmatched. The CDR3 sequence is CAWRDRDRANEKLFF. In DNA, the CDR3 is TGTGCCTGGCGAGACCGGGACAGGGCAAATGAAAAACTGTTTTTT.

The chain joins TRBV25-1 to TRBJ1-4; no clear D. V was cut by 3 bases and J by 1 base, with 9 bases left in between. This CDR3 is built from 15 residues. Germline CDR1 is MGHDK and CDR2 is SYGVNS. The CDR3 reads CASSDSGETNEKLFF. The DNA for the CDR3 is TGTGCCAGCAGTGACTCAGGTGAAACTAATGAAAAACTGTTTTTT.

This clone was picked up many times. This chain joins TRBV6-1 and TRBJ2-1, with 9 bases matching TRBD2. J gave up 6 bases and V 4 bases, and 10 bases lay outside the gene matches. The CDR3 is made up of 16 amino acids. Germline V lookup: CDR1 MNHNS, CDR2 SASEGT. CDR3 DNA sequence: TGTGCCAGCAGTGTTCGTAGCGGGAGCGGGGGCAATGAGCAGTTCTTC. Translating it yields CASSVRSGSGGNEQFF.

This clone was observed a few times. This chain links TRBV11-2 with TRBJ2-2; D uncertain. V shed 3 bases and J shed 0 bases, with 11 bases lying between them. Germline loops: CDR1 SGHAT, CDR2 FQNNGV. The CDR3 length is 16 residues. CDR3 amino acids: CASSFNALANTGELFF. The DNA of the CDR3 is TGTGCCAGCAGCTTCAATGCGCTGGCGAACACCGGGGAGCTGTTTTTT.

This clone was found once. Given a far larger clone just one base away, this is likely a sequencing read error. The chain couples TRBV28 to TRBJ2-7; 8 bases line up with TRBD2. Per the germline V gene, CDR1 is MDHEN and CDR2 is SYDVKM. This CDR3 region has 16 residues. V was clipped by 2 bases and J by 2 bases; unmatched bases: 8. CDR3 loop: CASSLGVAGPPYEQYF. For the CDR3, the DNA is TGTGCCAGCAGTTTAGGGGTAGCGGGACCTCCCTACGAGCAGTACTTC.

As concerns this clone: This probably arose from a read error, given a far larger clone one base away. V gene TRBV4-1 combines with J gene TRBJ2-7, with D perhaps matching TRBD1 (6 bases). Germline CDR1 reads MGHRA; CDR2 reads YSYEKL. Trimming stripped 1 base from V and 9 bases from J, with 31 bases between. This CDR3 has 19 amino acids. This chain's CDR3 is CASSQVRPVSGQRFWGQYF. Written as DNA, the CDR3 is TGCGCCAGCAGCCAAGTACGACCCGTCAGCGGACAGAGGTTTTGGGGGCAGTACTTC.

Note on this clone: A far larger clone is just one base off, so this is likely a read error. The rearrangement joins TRBV5-1 to TRBJ1-4; D is unclear. The CDR3 contains 14 residues. Germline assignment: CDR1 SGHRS and CDR2 YFSETQ. The CDR3 is CASSPTTTNERLFF. CDR3 nucleotides: TGCGCCAGCAGCCCGACAACAACTAATGAAAGACTGTTTTTT.

Only one count was recorded for this clone. The CDR3 loop reads CASSLRGGWDTQYF. DNA of the CDR3: TGTGCCAGCAGTTTGAGGGGCGGTTGGGATACGCAGTATTTT. This rearrangement joins TRBV6-5 to TRBJ2-3; tentatively, D is TRBD1 or TRBD2 (5 bases each). From germline, CDR1 is MNHEY and CDR2 SVGAGI. The CDR3 spans 14 residues. V was shortened by 4 bases and J by 6 bases, with 14 bases between the two germline ends.

The chain joins TRBV18 to TRBJ2-7; D is possibly TRBD1 or TRBD2 (5 bases each). V lost 1 base, J lost 2 bases, and 6 bases lay in between. The germline CDR1 and CDR2 sequences are KGHSH and LQKENI. The CDR3 extends over 13 amino acids. The CDR3, as DNA: TGTGCCAGCTCACCACGGGGGACCTACGAGCAGTACTTC. Protein: CASSPRGTYEQYF.

This clone was seen ten or more times. This rearrangement joins TRBV28 to TRBJ2-5; D is undetermined. The V gene lost 8 bases and the J gene lost 0 bases, with 10 bases spanning the gap. Looked up from germline, CDR1 is MDHEN and CDR2 is SYDVKM. CDR3 size: 13 residues. The CDR3 DNA reads as TGTGCCAGCCGCCTTGAGGACCAAGAGACCCAGTACTTC. It translates to CASRLEDQETQYF.

The chain carries TRBV10-2 and TRBJ2-7; D remains unclear. With 8 bases removed from V and 0 bases from J, the gap between germline ends came to 8 bases. The germline gives CDR1 WSHSY, CDR2 SAAADI. The CDR3 runs 12 residues. The CDR3 here is CASSDFSYEQYF. The CDR3 DNA follows: TGCGCCAGCTCGGATTTCTCCTACGAGCAGTACTTC.

For this clone: It differs at one base from a far larger clone, so likely a read error. The identical CDR3 is also encoded by other nucleotide sequences in the sample. The chain recombines TRBV27 with TRBJ2-5; no clear D gene. The CDR3 spans 13 residues. Germline V gives CDR1 MNHEY, CDR2 SMNVEV (reference sequence). The DNA of the CDR3 is TGTGCCAGTAGTTTAGTTAGTCGGGAGACCCAGTACTTC. The encoded protein is CASSLVSRETQYF.

CDR3 in amino acids: CASIGLANNSSYEQYF. The DNA for the CDR3 is TGTGCCAGCATCGGACTAGCGAATAATAGCTCCTACGAGCAGTACTTC. The genes are TRBV9 and TRBJ2-7, with 9 bases matching TRBD2. The CDR3 is 16 residues long. V gave up 6 bases and J gave up 0 bases; unmatched junction bases: 10. Germline V CDR1 and CDR2: SGDLS, YYNGEE.

This clone was counted many times. Additional DNA sequences in this sample encode the identical CDR3. CDR3 amino acids: CASSEGAEDTQYF. CDR3 bases: TGTGCCAGCAGTGAGGGGGCCGAAGATACGCAGTATTTT. The genes are TRBV6-4 and TRBJ2-3; possible D gene TRBD1, 6 bases. V lost 3 bases to trimming and J lost 5 bases, with 9 bases between them. CDR1 and CDR2 from the germline V gene are MRHNA and SNTAGT. The CDR3 is 13 amino acids.

In DNA form, the CDR3 reads TGTGCCAGCAGCCCTCTAGAGACAGATACGCAGTATTTT. Amino acids: CASSPLETDTQYF. This chain links TRBV7-9 with TRBJ2-3; D unclear. The CDR3 is 13 residues long. V was shortened by 5 bases and J by 3 bases, with 9 bases between the two germline ends. The germline V gene has CDR1 SEHNR and CDR2 FQNEAQ (reference sequence). The complete variable domain, with remaining parts taken from reference TRBV7-9 and TRBJ2-3, reads DTGVSQNPRHKITKRGQNVTFRCDPISEHNRLYWYRQTLGQGPEFLTYFQNEAQLEKSRLLSDRFSAERPKGSFSTLEIQRTEQGDSAMYLCASSPLETDTQYFGPGTRLTVL.

As regards this clone: A far larger clone is a single base away, which makes a read error likely. This sequence joins TRBV5-1 and TRBJ1-1; TRBD1 matches 12 bases. CDR3 length: 15 amino acids. CDR1 SGHRS and CDR2 YFSETQ come from the germline V gene. The chain's CDR3 is CASSPGTGGDPESFF. The CDR3 nucleotides read TGCGCCAGCAGCCCTGGGACAGGGGGCGACCCTGAATCTTTCTTT.

The chain recombines TRBV5-4 with TRBJ2-6, with 10 bases matching TRBD1. J gave up 4 bases and V 4 bases, and 8 bases lay outside the gene matches. This CDR3 has 17 amino acids. Germline V lookup: CDR1 SGHNT, CDR2 YYREEE (reference sequence). CDR3 DNA: TGTGCCAGCAGCACGGGACAGGGGCCTGCAGGGGCCAACGTCCTGACTTTC. It yields the protein CASSTGQGPAGANVLTF. The full variable domain, with the rest looked up from reference TRBV5-4 and TRBJ2-6, is ETGVTQSPTHLIKTRGQQVTLRCSSQSGHNTVSWYQQALGQGPQFIFQYYREEENGRGNFPPRFSGLQFPNYSSELNVNALELDDSALYLCASSTGQGPAGANVLTFGAGSRLTVL.

Concerning this clone itself: This probably arose from a read error, given a far larger clone one base away. The chain is built from TRBV4-3 and TRBJ2-2, with D uncertain. The CDR3 is made up of 15 amino acids. Germline values: CDR1 LGHNA, CDR2 YSLEER. CDR3: CVSSQVYGNTGELFF. The CDR3 bases are TGCGTCAGCAGCCAAGTCTACGGAAACACCGGGGAGCTGTTTTTT.

The genes are TRBV27 and TRBJ2-5; D remains ambiguous. Germline CDR1 and CDR2: MNHEY and SMNVEV (reference sequence). Between the trimmed V and J ends, which lost 3 bases and 2 bases, there was a span of 7 bases. This CDR3 region has 13 residues. The CDR3 DNA reads as TGTGCCAGCAGTTTTAGTCGACAAGAGACCCAGTACTTC. It specifies CASSFSRQETQYF.

Notes on this clone: This likely reflects a read error, since a far larger clone is one base away. The gene calls are TRBV29-1 and TRBJ2-1; unclear D gene. The V gene's germline CDR1 is SQVTM and CDR2 ANQGSEA. V lost 4 bases, J lost 5 bases, and 9 bases lay in between. The CDR3 is made up of 12 amino acids. The CDR3 nucleotides are TGCAGCGTTGGGTGGCTTCACAATGAGCAGTTCTTC. As protein: CSVGWLHNEQFF.

The chain couples TRBV28 to TRBJ1-5; D gene unclear. Germline V CDR1 and CDR2: MDHEN, SYDVKM. The V end lost 8 bases, the J end lost 7 bases, and 21 bases lay between the germline ends. The CDR3 extends over 15 amino acids. DNA for the CDR3: TGTGCCAGCCACCGGGGTGGGATTGAGTCGCAGCCCCAGCATTTT. As protein: CASHRGGIESQPQHF.

The chain recombines TRBV5-1 with TRBJ2-1, with D maybe TRBD1 (5 bases). Germline loops: CDR1 SGHRS, CDR2 YFSETQ. The CDR3 is made up of 15 amino acids. V was pared by 0 bases and J by 3 bases, with 10 bases between. The CDR3 protein is CASSLAQGNYNEQFF. The CDR3 DNA reads as TGCGCCAGCAGCTTGGCCCAGGGAAACTACAATGAGCAGTTCTTC.

V is TRBV7-9 and J is TRBJ2-7, with a tentative D call TRBD2 (5 bases). Trimming removed 3 bases from V and 0 bases from J, with 12 bases in between. Germline CDR1 is SEHNR and CDR2 is FQNEAQ (reference sequence). This CDR3 region has 15 residues. CDR3 coding DNA: TGTGCCAGCAGCTTCGGACTGACCCTCTCCTACGAGCAGTACTTC. This sequence encodes CASSFGLTLSYEQYF. Drawing the rest from reference TRBV7-9 and TRBJ2-7, the complete variable domain is DTGVSQNPRHKITKRGQNVTFRCDPISEHNRLYWYRQTLGQGPEFLTYFQNEAQLEKSRLLSDRFSAERPKGSFSTLEIQRTEQGDSAMYLCASSFGLTLSYEQYFGPGTRLTVT.

As concerns this clone: One end of the junction does not line up with germline, which may come from a read error. This rearrangement joins TRBV30 to TRBJ2-1; the match to TRBD1 covers 7 bases. The CDR3 loop spans 11 amino acids. The germline V gene has CDR1 GTSNPN and CDR2 SVGIG (reference sequence). The CDR3 spells CAWSQQGFRIF. CDR3 coding DNA: TGTGCCTGGAGTCAACAGGGGTTTAGGATCTTC.

As to this clone: It differs at one base from a far larger clone, so likely a read error. Other DNA sequences in this specimen translate into the identical CDR3. The rearrangement joins TRBV5-8 to TRBJ1-5, with D possibly TRBD1 on 5 matching bases. The CDR3 totals 17 residues. Germline loops: CDR1 SGHTS, CDR2 YDEGEE. This chain's CDR3 is CASSLDRMLYSNQPQHF. The CDR3 region has the DNA TGTGCCAGCAGCTTGGACAGGATGCTATATAGCAATCAGCCCCAACATTTT.

Points on this clone: It is likely a read error: a sequence one base away is far more abundant. Other nucleotide sequences in the sample specify the same CDR3. V is TRBV19 and J is TRBJ2-6, with 9 bases fitting TRBD2. Germline V lookup: CDR1 LNHDA, CDR2 SQIVND (reference sequence). CDR3 length equals 16 residues. The CDR3 here is CASSSSGGSGANVLTF. The CDR3 nucleotides are TGTGCCAGTAGTAGTAGCGGGGGTTCTGGGGCCAACGTCCTGACTTTT.

The J gene is TRBJ1-4, the V gene TRBV2; D may be TRBD1 (5 bases). Germline V gene sequence: CDR1 SNHLY, CDR2 FYNNEI. V lost 10 bases to trimming and J lost 8 bases, with 23 bases between them. The CDR3 has 15 amino acids. CDR3 amino acids: CAIGDRDRGPEKLFF. In nucleotides, the CDR3 is TGTGCCATCGGTGACCGGGATAGGGGCCCCGAAAAACTGTTTTTT.